These T cell receptor beta chains were read from a single sample in a study of blood T cell repertoires in COVID-19. TCRdb's table, derived via immunoSEQ multiplex PCR, lists solely in-frame clones and lacks some. There are approximately 150,000 clones in the sample; 81% occur only once, and 8.2% lies in the top ten. Material: peripheral blood. These receptors all stem from a human donor in a cohort sampled during active COVID-19. CDR3s include the opening cysteine and the closing phenylalanine or tryptophan.

j_call	v_call	cdr3_aa
TRBJ1-1	TRBV10-3	CAISAGLDAEAFF
TRBJ2-5	TRBV18	CASSPVGEGTQYF
TRBJ2-1	TRBV28	CASSLFLLANSYNEQFF
TRBJ1-2	TRBV6-4	CASSGDPDRPNYGYTF
TRBJ2-3	TRBV3-1/TRBV3-2	CASSPQRSGTQYF
TRBJ2-7	TRBV4-3	CASSGAVSYEQYF
TRBJ1-5	TRBV27	CASSLLAGVNQPQHF
TRBJ2-7	TRBV3-1/TRBV3-2	CASSQTRLAGVLDEQYF
TRBJ1-1	TRBV5-1	CASKQTGTTNTEAFF
TRBJ1-1	TRBV7-2	CASSPRFPGAFF
TRBJ1-2	TRBV4-2	CASSQLTGVDGYTF
TRBJ2-2	TRBV24-1	CATSDELRTDTGELFF
TRBJ1-2	TRBV11-2	CASSPLRQGRYGYTF
TRBJ2-7	TRBV28	CASSLYRGVHEQYF
TRBJ2-1	TRBV7-3	CASSPSRSSGSYNEQFF
TRBJ1-2	TRBV19	CASSLTATDYGYTF
TRBJ2-1	TRBV27	CASTIGAGGPSYNEQFF
TRBJ2-7	TRBV4-3	CASSQREASDYEQYF
TRBJ1-3	TRBV30	CAWSVSQGLGNTIYF
TRBJ2-7	TRBV13	CASSLLGQGPYEQYF
TRBJ1-1	TRBV18	CASSPITGLNTEAFF
TRBJ2-1	TRBV7-3	CASSSNPTTSGRTHEQFF
TRBJ1-2	TRBV7-2	CASSLAQGAGGYTF
TRBJ1-2	TRBV23-1	CASSQSFHRVNYGYTF
TRBJ1-2	TRBV28	CASRGFGQGSYGYTF
TRBJ2-5	TRBV5-4	CASSEASGEETQYF
TRBJ1-3	TRBV10-3	CAISGQGAVTGNTIYF
TRBJ2-2	TRBV7-6	CASSLAPGWGLAGPNTGELFF
TRBJ1-5	TRBV15	CATSRDSGTGVGNQPQHF
TRBJ1-3	TRBV9	CASSPTVSSGNTIYF
TRBJ1-4	TRBV6-5	CASSYLPGQGEKLFF
TRBJ2-5	TRBV5-1	CASSNSGRETQYF
TRBJ2-7	TRBV5-7	CASSPRPGSNEQYF
TRBJ2-7	TRBV5-1	CASSSDRASNEQYF
TRBJ1-5	TRBV7-9	CASSFTRSNQPQHF
TRBJ2-5	TRBV3-1/TRBV3-2	CASSQVQETQYF
TRBJ1-1	TRBV7-9	CASSLVGVNTEAFF
TRBJ2-7	TRBV7-9	CASSLNLALDEQYF
TRBJ2-3	TRBV18	CASSPREGRTDTQYF
TRBJ2-7	TRBV13	CASSPSSGRFYEQYF
TRBJ2-3	TRBV3-1/TRBV3-2	CASSFLAGGPTDTQYF
TRBJ2-1	TRBV7-2	CASSLVLLASGRAGEQFF
TRBJ2-1	TRBV6-2/TRBV6-3	CASSWRGTGEYNEQFF
TRBJ2-7	TRBV4-3	CASSQADRGSYEQYF
TRBJ2-1	TRBV5-8	CASSLPPPRGMYNEQFF
TRBJ2-7	TRBV5-1	CASSLRTDISTYEQYF
TRBJ1-5	TRBV18	CASSQGPNQPQHF
TRBJ1-5	TRBV18	CASSNDRLSNQPQHF
TRBJ1-5	TRBV6-5	CASMASDQPQHF